A single sample gave rise to the 27 T cell receptor beta chains below, sequenced in a study of cytomegalovirus exposure and HLA in healthy donors. PCR primers comprised 60 Vbeta and 13 Jbeta primers. The data were produced by immunoSEQ multiplex PCR, yet TCRdb's version contains in-frame clones alone and is incomplete. This table has 100,000 to 150,000 clones, roughly 84% appearing once. The sequenced sample consisted of PBMCs. The receptors come from a man between 45 and 60 years old in good health and CMV-seronegative.

This clone occurred a few times. This rearrangement joins TRBV19 to TRBJ1-1; D might be TRBD1 (5 bases). V was pared by 9 bases and J by 2 bases, with 7 bases between. The CDR3 has 11 residues. CDR1 and CDR2 from the germline V gene are LNHDA and SQIVND (reference sequence). CDR3 residues: CASRANTEAFF. The CDR3 DNA follows: TGTGCCAGCAGGGCAAACACTGAAGCTTTCTTT.

The V and J genes are TRBV5-6 and TRBJ2-2; tentatively, D is TRBD2 (6 bases). V lost 0 bases to trimming and J lost 4 bases, with 10 bases between them. The CDR3 extends over 15 amino acids. The germline CDR1 and CDR2 sequences are SGHDT and YYEEEE. The CDR3 protein is CASSLGDLLTGELFF. CDR3 in DNA: TGTGCCAGCAGCTTGGGGGACTTACTCACCGGGGAGCTGTTTTTT.

This clone was recorded a few times. The V call is TRBV6-4, the J call TRBJ2-5; 10 positions match TRBD1. Germline assignment: CDR1 MRHNA and CDR2 SNTAGT. The CDR3 runs 13 residues. V lost 5 bases and J lost 4; bases outside the gene matches: 1. CDR3 bases: TGTGCCAGCAGTCGGGACAGGGGAGAGACCCAGTACTTC. Translating it yields CASSRDRGETQYF.

The J gene is TRBJ2-7, the V gene TRBV2; tentative D call: TRBD1 (5 bases). Per germline, CDR1 SNHLY and CDR2 FYNNEI. The CDR3 totals 13 residues. V was cut by 6 bases and J by 2 bases, with 11 bases left in between. The CDR3 sequence: CASRGRHTYEQYF. CDR3 DNA: TGTGCCAGCAGGGGGCGTCACACCTACGAGCAGTACTTC.

Note on this clone: This CDR3 is also generated by other DNA sequences in the sample. This chain uses TRBV7-9 with TRBJ2-7, with 7 bases lining up with TRBD1. With V trimmed by 4 bases and J by 1 base, 4 bases remained unmatched. There are 14 residues in the CDR3. Germline values: CDR1 SEHNR, CDR2 FQNEAQ (reference sequence). CDR3 bases: TGTGCCAGCAGCTCGACAGGGAGTTCCTACGAGCAGTACTTC. Amino acid sequence: CASSSTGSSYEQYF.

The chain couples TRBV2 to TRBJ2-3; possible D gene TRBD2, 5 bases. The CDR3 runs 13 residues. Between the trimmed V and J ends, which lost 6 bases and 6 bases, there was a span of 13 bases. Germline assignment: CDR1 SNHLY and CDR2 FYNNEI. CDR3 loop: CASSTTGFDTQYF. The CDR3 DNA reads TGTGCCAGCAGCACTACGGGGTTTGATACGCAGTATTTT. Looking up the rest from reference TRBV2 and TRBJ2-3 gives the full variable domain: EPEVTQTPSHQVTQMGQEVILRCVPISNHLYFYWYRQILGQKVEFLVSFYNNEISEKSEIFDDQFSVERPDGSNFTLKIRSTKLEDSAMYFCASSTTGFDTQYFGPGTRLTVL.

The rearrangement links TRBV5-6 to TRBJ1-1; 8 nucleotides align to TRBD1. Germline trimming cut 4 bases from V and 1 base from J; bases unmatched to any gene: 9. The CDR3 loop spans 16 amino acids. Germline lookup yields CDR1 SGHDT and CDR2 YYEEEE. CDR3 nucleotide sequence: TGTGCCAGCAGCCCCCAGGGGGCCAGGTGGAACACTGAAGCTTTCTTT. As protein: CASSPQGARWNTEAFF.

The count of this clone is one. The chain employs TRBV25-1 and TRBJ2-2; D might be TRBD1 (6 bases). This CDR3 contains 13 residues. Germline CDR1 MGHDK, CDR2 SYGVNS. Trimming pared 5 bases from V and 6 bases from J, leaving 10 bases between. CDR3 bases: TGTGCCAGCAGTTCTGACAGGTCCGGGGAGCTGTTTTTT. This codes for CASSSDRSGELFF.

The rearrangement links TRBV19 to TRBJ1-5; 7 bases agree with TRBD1. CDR1 is LNHDA, CDR2 SQIVND, per germline (reference sequence). V shed 5 bases, J shed 7 bases, and the junction held 11 bases outside the gene matches. This CDR3 is 15 amino acids long. The CDR3 coding sequence is TGTGCCAGTAGTCCGAGACAGGGAGCGGGCCAGCCCCAGCATTTT. Translating gives CASSPRQGAGQPQHF. The variable domain in full, with the rest retrieved from reference TRBV19 and TRBJ1-5, is DGGITQSPKYLFRKEGQNVTLSCEQNLNHDAMYWYRQDPGQGLRLIYYSQIVNDFQKGDIAEGYSVSREKKESFPLTVTSAQKNPTAFYLCASSPRQGAGQPQHFGDGTRLSIL.

This clone was found once. The J gene is TRBJ2-1, the V gene TRBV5-1; the D gene is possibly TRBD2 (6 bases). The germline V gene has CDR1 SGHRS and CDR2 YFSETQ. The V end was cut by 7 bases, the J end by 3 bases, with 14 bases between. The CDR3 loop spans 14 amino acids. This chain's CDR3 is CASLPGLGYNEQFF. CDR3 in DNA: TGCGCCAGCCTTCCGGGACTCGGCTACAATGAGCAGTTCTTC.

The rearrangement links TRBV5-1 to TRBJ2-3, with 10 bases matching TRBD1. CDR1 is SGHRS and CDR2 is YFSETQ in the germline V gene. V was pared by 3 bases and J by 5 bases, with 9 bases of the junction left unmatched. This CDR3 is 16 amino acids long. In nucleotides, the CDR3 is TGCGCCAGCAGCTCGAGGGGGACAGGGGTGGGAGATACGCAGTATTTT. Protein: CASSSRGTGVGDTQYF.

The CDR3 DNA is TGCGCCAGCAGTGTCGGACTAGCGGGTGCCCCAGATACGCAGTATTTT. This encodes CASSVGLAGAPDTQYF. The chain combines TRBV10-2 with TRBJ2-3; 11 positions match TRBD2. The germline gives CDR1 WSHSY, CDR2 SAAADI. CDR3 length: 16 amino acids. V lost 4 bases to trimming and J lost 4 bases; unmatched junction nucleotides: 7.

V gene TRBV13 combines with J gene TRBJ1-2; D gene unclear. V was cut by 5 bases and J by 10 bases, with 11 bases left in between. The CDR3 consists of 11 residues. Germline V gene lookup returns CDR1 PRHDT and CDR2 FYEKMQ (reference sequence). The CDR3 nucleotides read TGTGCCAGCAGCCCCGGCCAGGACTACACCTTC. Translating it yields CASSPGQDYTF.

V is TRBV28 and J is TRBJ1-1, with a possible D match to TRBD1 (5 bases). V lost 2 bases and J lost 4, with 14 bases in between. CDR3 size: 15 residues. The germline gives CDR1 MDHEN, CDR2 SYDVKM. CDR3 amino acids: CASSLPGGVVTEAFF. The CDR3 coding sequence is TGTGCCAGCAGTTTACCCGGGGGGGTTGTCACTGAAGCTTTCTTT.

The chain is built from TRBV4-1 and TRBJ1-5; D is perhaps TRBD1 (5 bases). Looked up from germline, CDR1 is MGHRA and CDR2 is YSYEKL. CDR3 length: 15 amino acids. V was pared by 2 bases and J by 4 bases, with 12 bases between. CDR3 region: CASSQYQGGNQPQHF. The DNA of the CDR3 is TGCGCCAGCAGCCAATACCAGGGTGGGAATCAGCCCCAGCATTTT.

This rearrangement joins TRBV6-5 to TRBJ2-5, with D unresolved. CDR1 and CDR2 (germline): MNHEY, SVGAGI. The V gene lost 3 bases and the J gene lost 4 bases, with 6 bases spanning the gap. This CDR3 has 12 amino acids. Written as DNA, the CDR3 is TGTGCCAGCAGTTATGGGCGAGAGACCCAGTACTTC. Protein: CASSYGRETQYF.

This clone was found once. CDR3 sequence: CASSQDRDRRQYF. The DNA for the CDR3 is TGTGCCAGCAGCCAAGATCGGGACAGAAGGCAGTACTTC. The chain is built from TRBV4-2 and TRBJ2-7; 7 bases are a match to TRBD1. CDR1 and CDR2 (germline): LGHNA, YNFKEQ. This CDR3 is 13 amino acids long. J lost 9 bases, V lost 0 bases, and 5 bases had no gene match.

The V and J genes are TRBV6-1 and TRBJ1-1; D remains ambiguous. Germline values: CDR1 MNHNS, CDR2 SASEGT. The CDR3 contains 15 residues. V was clipped by 1 base and J by 2 bases, with 11 bases between them. The CDR3 protein is CASSEGAAGNTEAFF. The CDR3 DNA follows: TGTGCCAGCAGTGAAGGAGCAGCAGGAAACACTGAAGCTTTCTTT.

The chain recombines TRBV6-6 with TRBJ1-5; TRBD1 is a possible D gene (5 bases). CDR1 and CDR2 (germline): MNHNY, SVGAGI (reference sequence). Trimming stripped 2 bases from V and 10 bases from J, with 18 bases between. The CDR3 has 15 residues. CDR3 region: CASSYTGMRGGPQHF. The CDR3 coding sequence is TGTGCCAGCAGTTACACCGGGATGAGGGGAGGACCCCAGCATTTT.

As for this clone: Different DNA sequences within this sample yield the same CDR3. V and J are TRBV6-5 and TRBJ1-5, with no clear D. The germline CDR1 and CDR2 sequences are MNHEY and SVGAGI. The CDR3 has 14 amino acids. Trimming removed 0 bases from V and 1 base from J, with 4 bases in between. CDR3 coding DNA: TGTGCCAGCAGTTACTCTCGGAGCAATCAGCCCCAGCATTTT. This gives the protein CASSYSRSNQPQHF.

V is TRBV11-2 and J is TRBJ1-2; TRBD1 matches 8 bases. The J segment lost 4 bases and the V segment lost 2 bases, leaving 3 bases of the junction unmatched. There are 14 residues in the CDR3. Looked up from germline, CDR1 is SGHAT and CDR2 is FQNNGV. In DNA, the CDR3 is TGTGCCAGCAGCTTATCCACAGGGGGCTATGGCTACACCTTC. Its protein is CASSLSTGGYGYTF.

The V call is TRBV5-6, the J call TRBJ1-1; D unresolved. The V end was cut by 0 bases, the J end by 6 bases, with 9 bases between. The CDR3 spans 13 residues. The V gene's germline CDR1 is SGHDT and CDR2 YYEEEE. The CDR3 region is CASSLVALAEAFF. The CDR3 coding sequence is TGTGCCAGCAGCTTGGTAGCCCTCGCTGAAGCTTTCTTT. The full variable domain, completed using reference TRBV5-6 and TRBJ1-1, is DAGVTQSPTHLIKTRGQQVTLRCSPKSGHDTVSWYQQALGQGPQFIFQYYEEEERQRGNFPDRFSGHQFPNYSSELNVNALLLGDSALYLCASSLVALAEAFFGQGTRLTVV.

J is TRBJ1-6 and V is TRBV5-1, with a weak D call TRBD1 (6 bases). V was trimmed by 0 bases and J by 10 bases, leaving 14 bases between them. The V gene's germline CDR1 is SGHRS and CDR2 YFSETQ. CDR3 length: 15 residues. CDR3 DNA: TGCGCCAGCAGCTTGGGGACCAGGGGCGGATCACCCCTCCACTTT. Protein: CASSLGTRGGSPLHF. Filled out from reference TRBV5-1 and TRBJ1-6, the complete variable domain reads KAGVTQTPRYLIKTRGQQVTLSCSPISGHRSVSWYQQTPGQGLQFLFEYFSETQRNKGNFPGRFSGRQFSNSRSEMNVSTLELGDSALYLCASSLGTRGGSPLHFGNGTRLTVT.

A few counts support this clone. This chain uses TRBV6-1 with TRBJ1-5; D unresolved. Germline CDR1 MNHNS, CDR2 SASEGT. The CDR3 length is 13 residues. The V end was cut by 7 bases, the J end by 9 bases, with 16 bases between. The CDR3 nucleotides read TGTGCCAGCAAGATATCCCAGGATGGGCCCCAGCATTTT. It is translated as CASKISQDGPQHF.

The J gene is TRBJ2-3, the V gene TRBV5-1, with 11 nucleotides matching TRBD2. The CDR3 is made up of 18 amino acids. Germline V gene data show CDR1 as SGHRS and CDR2 as YFSETQ. V gave up 0 bases and J gave up 2 bases; unmatched junction bases: 8. CDR3 sequence (DNA): TGCGCCAGCAGCTTGGGGAGTAGCGGGGGGGGCTACACAGATACGCAGTATTTT. Its protein is CASSLGSSGGGYTDTQYF. The whole variable domain, remainder taken from reference TRBV5-1 and TRBJ2-3, is KAGVTQTPRYLIKTRGQQVTLSCSPISGHRSVSWYQQTPGQGLQFLFEYFSETQRNKGNFPGRFSGRQFSNSRSEMNVSTLELGDSALYLCASSLGSSGGGYTDTQYFGPGTRLTVL.

This chain links TRBV4-1 with TRBJ1-2; tentatively, D is TRBD1 (5 bases). The germline V gene has CDR1 MGHRA and CDR2 YSYEKL. This CDR3 spans 15 amino acids. Trimming took off 4 bases at V and 4 bases at J, with 16 bases between the two ends. CDR3 nucleotides: TGCGCCAGCAGCCCTAACCCCCCAGGGCTCTATGGCTACACCTTC. It translates to CASSPNPPGLYGYTF.

V gene TRBV18 combines with J gene TRBJ2-1; possible D gene TRBD1, 6 bases. The CDR3 contains 15 residues. The germline V gene encodes CDR1 KGHSH and CDR2 LQKENI. The V and J ends lost 2 bases and 9 bases respectively, with 17 bases between them. CDR3 residues: CASSPEAGGRGEQFF. CDR3 nucleotide sequence: TGTGCCAGCTCACCAGAGGCTGGGGGCAGGGGTGAGCAGTTCTTC.